This T cell receptor beta chain came from a study of T cell clonality in common variable immunodeficiency. Heparinized whole blood, roughly 4.5 to 9 ml, came from each donor. This clone occurred many times. Antigen specificity is unknown. Sequencing ends 3 residues short of the CDR3 end; the germline J gene provides the rest. The study's findings and limits: CVID subjects showed higher TCRbeta clonality than healthy controls. Reportedly, TCR beta sequences from common variable immunodeficiency showed fewer deletions and N-nucleotide insertions. Fewer TCRbeta clones were shared among CVID subjects than controls.

This CDR3 has 14 residues. Germline V gene data show CDR1 as SGHNT and CDR2 as YYREEE (reference sequence). V was pared by 0 bases and J by 10 bases, with 13 bases between. Repertoires were generated with immunoSEQ multiplex PCR, while TCRdb's copy carries only in-frame clones and drops some. The sample shows tens of thousands of clones, none of them appearing just once. The receptor was isolated from a person between 18 and 75 years old in good health. The chain has TRBV5-4 and TRBJ1-4, with D tentatively TRBD1 (6 bases). Source material: peripheral blood mononuclear cells. CDR3 sequence: CASSLGPGEGKLFF. CDR3 DNA (partial): TGTGCCAGCAGCTTGGGCCCAGGGGAGGGAAAA. Together with reference TRBV5-4 and TRBJ1-4, the CDR3 gives the full variable domain: ETGVTQSPTHLIKTRGQQVTLRCSSQSGHNTVSWYQQALGQGPQFIFQYYREEENGRGNFPPRFSGLQFPNYSSELNVNALELDDSALYLCASSLGPGEGKLFFGSGTQLSVL.